This TCR beta chain came from a study of cytomegalovirus exposure and HLA in healthy donors. Primers for the PCR totalled 60 Vbeta and 13 Jbeta. TCRdb keeps only in-frame clones here, not all; method: immunoSEQ multiplex PCR. The repertoire table contains under 150,000 clones. This TCR was recovered from a woman between 40 and 55 years old in good health and CMV-seronegative. Sequencing was performed on PBMCs.

CDR3 sequence reads: CASSVTPNPYNEQFF. The CDR3 DNA reads TGTGCCAGCAGCGTAACACCGAATCCCTACAATGAGCAGTTCTTC. This chain links TRBV9 with TRBJ2-1; D ambiguous. The CDR3 spans 15 residues. CDR1 is SGDLS and CDR2 is YYNGEE in the germline V gene. V gave up 1 base and J gave up 2 bases, with 10 bases separating them.